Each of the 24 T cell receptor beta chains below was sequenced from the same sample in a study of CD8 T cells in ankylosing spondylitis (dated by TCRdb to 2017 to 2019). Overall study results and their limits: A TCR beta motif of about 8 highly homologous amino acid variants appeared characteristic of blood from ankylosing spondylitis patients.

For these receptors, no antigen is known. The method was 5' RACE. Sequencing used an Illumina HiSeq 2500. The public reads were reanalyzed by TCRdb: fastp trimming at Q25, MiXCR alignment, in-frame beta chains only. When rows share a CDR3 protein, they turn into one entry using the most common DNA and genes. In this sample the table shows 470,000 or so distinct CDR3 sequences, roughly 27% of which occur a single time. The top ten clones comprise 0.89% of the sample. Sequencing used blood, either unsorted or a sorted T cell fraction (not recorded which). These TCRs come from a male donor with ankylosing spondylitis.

CDR3 in amino acids: CAWGSGSLNEQFF. CDR3 bases: TGTGCCTGGGGTAGCGGGAGTCTCAATGAGCAGTTCTTC. This rearrangement joins TRBV30 to TRBJ2-1; TRBD2 aligns across 9 bases. Germline trimming cut 5 bases from V and 6 bases from J; bases unmatched to any gene: 5. The CDR3 loop spans 13 amino acids. Germline V CDR1 and CDR2: GTSNPN, SVGIG (reference sequence).

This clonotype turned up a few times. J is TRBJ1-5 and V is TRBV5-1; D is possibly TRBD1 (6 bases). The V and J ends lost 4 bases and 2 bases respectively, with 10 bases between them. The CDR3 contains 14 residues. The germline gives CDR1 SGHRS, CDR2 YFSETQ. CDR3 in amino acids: CASSPGTRNQPQHF. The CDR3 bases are TGCGCCAGCAGCCCCGGGACACGCAATCAGCCCCAGCATTTT.

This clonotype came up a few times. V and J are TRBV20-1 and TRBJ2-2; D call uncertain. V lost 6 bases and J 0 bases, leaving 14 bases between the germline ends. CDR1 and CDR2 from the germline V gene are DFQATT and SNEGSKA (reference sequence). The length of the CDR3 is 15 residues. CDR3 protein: CSALPRRANTGELFF. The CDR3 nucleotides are TGCAGTGCGCTACCTCGACGGGCGAACACCGGGGAGCTGTTTTTT.

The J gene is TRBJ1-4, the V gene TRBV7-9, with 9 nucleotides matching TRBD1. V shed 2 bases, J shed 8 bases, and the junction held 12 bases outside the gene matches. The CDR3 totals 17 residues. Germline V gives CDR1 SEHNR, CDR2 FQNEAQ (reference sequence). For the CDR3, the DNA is TGTGCCAGCAGCTTATCGGGCGCCGGACAGGGGAGGGAAAAACTGTTTTTT. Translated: CASSLSGAGQGREKLFF.

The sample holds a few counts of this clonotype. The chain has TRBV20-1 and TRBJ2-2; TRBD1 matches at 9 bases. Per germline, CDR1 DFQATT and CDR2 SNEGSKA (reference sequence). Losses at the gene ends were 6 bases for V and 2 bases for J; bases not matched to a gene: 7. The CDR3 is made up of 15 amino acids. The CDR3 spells CSATGGGRNTGELFF. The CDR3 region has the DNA TGCAGTGCCACAGGGGGCGGTCGCAACACCGGGGAGCTGTTTTTT.

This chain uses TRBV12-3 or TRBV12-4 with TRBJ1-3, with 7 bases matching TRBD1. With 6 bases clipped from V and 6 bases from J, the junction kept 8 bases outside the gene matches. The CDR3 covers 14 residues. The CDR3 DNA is TGTGCCAGCAGCCATCGGGACAGCCCAAACACCATATATTTT. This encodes CASSHRDSPNTIYF.

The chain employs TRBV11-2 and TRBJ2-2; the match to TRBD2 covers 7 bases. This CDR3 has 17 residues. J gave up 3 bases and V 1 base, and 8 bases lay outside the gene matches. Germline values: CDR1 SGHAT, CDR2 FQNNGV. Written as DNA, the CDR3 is TGTGCCAGCAGCTTAGTGGGCGGGAGTGTGTACACCGGGGAGCTGTTTTTT. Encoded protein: CASSLVGGSVYTGELFF.

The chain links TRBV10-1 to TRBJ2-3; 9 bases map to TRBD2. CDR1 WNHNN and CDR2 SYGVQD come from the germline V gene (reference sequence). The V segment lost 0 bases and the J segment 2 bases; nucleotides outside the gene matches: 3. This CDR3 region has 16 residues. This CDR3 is CASSESSSGATDTQYF. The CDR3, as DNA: TGCGCCAGCAGTGAGTCGTCTAGCGGGGCCACAGATACGCAGTATTTT.

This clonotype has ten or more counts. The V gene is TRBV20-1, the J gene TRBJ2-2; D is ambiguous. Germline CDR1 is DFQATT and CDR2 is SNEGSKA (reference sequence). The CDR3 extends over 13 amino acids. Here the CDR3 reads CRARSLNTGELFF. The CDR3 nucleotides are TGCAGAGCTCGGAGCCTTAACACCGGGGAGCTGTTTTTT.

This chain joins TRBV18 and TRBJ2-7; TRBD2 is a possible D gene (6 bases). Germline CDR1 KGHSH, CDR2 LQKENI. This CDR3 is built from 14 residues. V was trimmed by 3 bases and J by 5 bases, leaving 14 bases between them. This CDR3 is CASSPGGFLHEQYF. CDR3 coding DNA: TGTGCCAGCTCACCGGGGGGTTTCCTCCACGAGCAGTACTTC.

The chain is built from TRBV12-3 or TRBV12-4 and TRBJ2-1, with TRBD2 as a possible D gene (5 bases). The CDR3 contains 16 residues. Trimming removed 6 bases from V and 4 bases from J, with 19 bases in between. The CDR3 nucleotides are TGTGCCAGCAGACCCTCGCGCGAGGGCGGGTACAATGAGCAGTTCTTC. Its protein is CASRPSREGGYNEQFF.

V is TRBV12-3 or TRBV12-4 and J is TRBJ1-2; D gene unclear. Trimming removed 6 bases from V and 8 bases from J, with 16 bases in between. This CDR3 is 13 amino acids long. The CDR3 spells CASRPTPGRGYTF. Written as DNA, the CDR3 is TGTGCCAGCAGGCCGACCCCCGGGAGGGGCTACACCTTC.

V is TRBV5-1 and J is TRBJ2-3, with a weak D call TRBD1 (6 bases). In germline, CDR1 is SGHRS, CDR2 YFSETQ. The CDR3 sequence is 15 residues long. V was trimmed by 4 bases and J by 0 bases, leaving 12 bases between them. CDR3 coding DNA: TGCGCCAGCAGCGTACAGGGAGCTAGCACAGATACGCAGTATTTT. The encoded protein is CASSVQGASTDTQYF.

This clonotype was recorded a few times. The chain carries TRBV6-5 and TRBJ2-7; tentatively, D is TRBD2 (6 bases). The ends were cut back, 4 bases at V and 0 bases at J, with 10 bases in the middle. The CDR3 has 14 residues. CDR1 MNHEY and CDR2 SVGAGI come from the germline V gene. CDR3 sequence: CASSFRESSYEQYF. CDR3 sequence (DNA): TGTGCCAGCAGTTTTCGGGAGAGCTCCTACGAGCAGTACTTC.

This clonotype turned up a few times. The CDR3 loop reads CASSLGLVPGEQFF. DNA of the CDR3: TGCGCCAGCAGCTTGGGACTAGTCCCCGGTGAGCAGTTCTTC. V gene TRBV5-1 combines with J gene TRBJ2-1, with TRBD2 as a possible D gene (6 bases). This CDR3 has 14 residues. Germline V gives CDR1 SGHRS, CDR2 YFSETQ. Between the trimmed V and J ends, which lost 0 bases and 9 bases, there was a span of 13 bases.

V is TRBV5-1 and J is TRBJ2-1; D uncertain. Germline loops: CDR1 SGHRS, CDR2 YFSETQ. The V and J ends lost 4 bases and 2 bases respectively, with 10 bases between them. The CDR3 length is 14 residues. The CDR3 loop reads CASSRGPPYNEQFF. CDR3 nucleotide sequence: TGCGCCAGCAGCCGCGGCCCTCCCTACAATGAGCAGTTCTTC.

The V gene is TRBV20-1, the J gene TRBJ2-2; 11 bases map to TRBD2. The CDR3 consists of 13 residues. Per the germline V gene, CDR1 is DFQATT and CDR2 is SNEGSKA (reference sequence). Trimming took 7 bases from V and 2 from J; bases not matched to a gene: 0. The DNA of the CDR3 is TGCAGTGGACTAGCGGGAAACACCGGGGAGCTGTTTTTT. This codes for CSGLAGNTGELFF.

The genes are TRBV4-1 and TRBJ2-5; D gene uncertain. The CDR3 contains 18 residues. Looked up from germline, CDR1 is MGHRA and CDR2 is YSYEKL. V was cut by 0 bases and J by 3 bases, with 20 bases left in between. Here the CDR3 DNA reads TGCGCCAGCAGCCAAGATAGTAGGGCGGATCCAACGAAAGAGACCCAGTACTTC. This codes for CASSQDSRADPTKETQYF.

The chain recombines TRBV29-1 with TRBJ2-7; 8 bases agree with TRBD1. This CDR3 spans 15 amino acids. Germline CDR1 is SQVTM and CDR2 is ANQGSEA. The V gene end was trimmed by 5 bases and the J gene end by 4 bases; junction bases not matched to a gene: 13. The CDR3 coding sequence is TGCAGCGTTAGGGGGGCAGGGGGCGCAACGTACGAGCAGTACTTC. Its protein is CSVRGAGGATYEQYF.

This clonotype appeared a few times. CDR3 sequence reads: CASSLIAGGPDEQYF. For the CDR3, the DNA is TGTGCCAGCAGTTTGATAGCCGGGGGGCCTGACGAGCAGTACTTC. This chain joins TRBV12-3 or TRBV12-4 and TRBJ2-7; D is perhaps TRBD2 (7 bases). V was trimmed by 3 bases and J by 5 bases, leaving 17 bases between them. The CDR3 spans 15 residues.

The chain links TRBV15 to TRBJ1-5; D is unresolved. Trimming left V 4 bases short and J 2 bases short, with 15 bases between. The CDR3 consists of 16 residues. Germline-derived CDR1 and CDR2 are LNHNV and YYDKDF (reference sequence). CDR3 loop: CATSTEGPRGNQPQHF. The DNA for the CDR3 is TGTGCCACCAGCACTGAGGGTCCCCGGGGCAATCAGCCCCAGCATTTT. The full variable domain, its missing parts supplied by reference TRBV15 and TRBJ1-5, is DAMVIQNPRYQVTQFGKPVTLSCSQTLNHNVMYWYQQKSSQAPKLLFHYYDKDFNNEADTPDNFQSRRPNTSFCFLDIRSPGLGDTAMYLCATSTEGPRGNQPQHFGDGTRLSIL.

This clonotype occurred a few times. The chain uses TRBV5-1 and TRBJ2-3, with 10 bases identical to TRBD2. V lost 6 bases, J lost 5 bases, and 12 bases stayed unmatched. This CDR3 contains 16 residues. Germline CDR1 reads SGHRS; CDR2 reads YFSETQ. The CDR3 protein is CASTRRSSGSGDTQYF. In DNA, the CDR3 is TGCGCCAGCACCCGGAGGTCTAGCGGGAGTGGAGATACGCAGTATTTT.

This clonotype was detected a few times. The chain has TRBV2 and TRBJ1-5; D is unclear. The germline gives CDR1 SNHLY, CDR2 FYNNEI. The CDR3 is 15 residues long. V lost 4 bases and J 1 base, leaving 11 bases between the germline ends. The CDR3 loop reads CASSAPGISNQPQHF. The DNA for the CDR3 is TGTGCCAGCAGTGCCCCCGGAATAAGCAATCAGCCCCAGCATTTT.

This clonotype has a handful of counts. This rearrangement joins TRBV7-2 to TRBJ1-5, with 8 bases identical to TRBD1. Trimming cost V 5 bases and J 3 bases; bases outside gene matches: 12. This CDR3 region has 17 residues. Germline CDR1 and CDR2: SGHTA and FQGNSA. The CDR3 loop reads CASSVSSDRVPNQPQHF. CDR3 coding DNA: TGTGCCAGCAGCGTAAGTTCGGACAGGGTTCCCAATCAGCCCCAGCATTTT.